Detailed here is one T cell receptor beta chain. What this receptor recognizes is not known. Base quality data are lacking; no much larger clone is found one base away. V is pared back by 5 bases and J by 4 bases, with 11 bases lying between the germline termini. Inclusive of the bounding cysteine and phenylalanine, the CDR3 is 13 residues long. Only the CDR3 DNA stays, 39 bases, in frame from base 1. CDR1 and CDR2 are read off the germline V gene as MDHEN and SYDVKM. These data come from a study of OX40 agonist ivuxolimab in advanced cancers. Context from the whole study: Ivuxolimab was a fully human IgG2 agonistic monoclonal antibody targeting the costimulatory receptor OX40 (CD134). In the dose-escalation cohort, approximately 82% of patients were male, and the mean age was approximately 60 years with a range of about 20 to 80. Among the roughly 50 dose-escalation patients, about 19 had hepatocellular carcinoma, around 15 melanoma, 9 renal cell carcinoma and 9 head and neck cancer. The paper covers the monotherapy dose-escalation part of the phase I ivuxolimab trial, which included N of about 50 patients. Three dose-escalation patients achieved partial responses, one with hepatocellular carcinoma and two with cutaneous melanoma. The point of sequencing TCRbeta in the periphery was to test whether ivuxolimab changed TCR sequence diversity and drove clonal T-cell expansion. Intravenous ivuxolimab was administered to patients every 2 weeks at six dose levels: 0.01, 0.1, 0.3, 1.5, 3 and 10 mg/kg. Prior anti-PD-1, anti-PD-L1 or anti-CTLA-4 therapy was permitted, and 40% to 50% of dose-escalation patients had received checkpoint inhibitors.

For sequencing of the TCRbeta CDR3 region, genomic DNA was extracted from the sorted cells. The immunoSEQ Assay was used for sequencing of TCRbeta CDR3 regions. TCRdb carries this immuneACCESS record with in-frame sequences only. Its versions omit some clonotypes, under half of them owing to an unresolved V gene in the studies checked, with the rest unexplained. For this sample the table gives about 46,000 clones, of which approximately 80% were detected only once. The ten largest clones capture 1.5% to 2% of the sample. What the study reported, not specific to this receptor: At doses of 0.1 to 3.0 mg/kg, clonal expansion of both CD4+ and CD8+ T cells in blood was seen between baseline and week 6. Low levels of normalized T-cell clonal expansion were also seen in some nonresponding patients. The antigen specificity of the clonally expanded peripheral T cells was not determined. In the 0.1-3.0 mg/kg groups, partial responders had among the lowest normalized peripheral clonal expansion, particularly in CD8+ T cells. After ivuxolimab, CD8+ T cells had more expanded clones than CD4+ T cells on average.

Patients with autoimmune disease history or receiving systemic immunosuppression were excluded from the trial. In every dose cohort, peripheral blood was drawn for TCR sequencing at baseline, cycle 4 day 1, and cycle 7 day 1. The samples were taken from a phase I, first-in-human, multicenter, open-label dose-escalation trial of ivuxolimab. Adults with locally advanced or metastatic melanoma, renal cell, hepatocellular, or head and neck squamous cell carcinoma were enrolled in the trial. Before TCR sequencing, CD4+ T cells and CD8+ T cells from peripheral blood were sorted into separate populations.

The rearranged chain carries TRBV28 and TRBJ1-2, and possibly TRBD1, on 5 matching bases. The sequences come from CD4+ or CD8+ T cells sorted from blood, collected in a trial of the OX40 agonist ivuxolimab. The TCR comes from an adult with an advanced solid tumor such as melanoma, head and neck, liver or kidney cancer. The nucleotides read TGTGCCAGCAGTGGGACGGCCTTCTATGGCTACACCTTC. It encodes CASSGTAFYGYTF.